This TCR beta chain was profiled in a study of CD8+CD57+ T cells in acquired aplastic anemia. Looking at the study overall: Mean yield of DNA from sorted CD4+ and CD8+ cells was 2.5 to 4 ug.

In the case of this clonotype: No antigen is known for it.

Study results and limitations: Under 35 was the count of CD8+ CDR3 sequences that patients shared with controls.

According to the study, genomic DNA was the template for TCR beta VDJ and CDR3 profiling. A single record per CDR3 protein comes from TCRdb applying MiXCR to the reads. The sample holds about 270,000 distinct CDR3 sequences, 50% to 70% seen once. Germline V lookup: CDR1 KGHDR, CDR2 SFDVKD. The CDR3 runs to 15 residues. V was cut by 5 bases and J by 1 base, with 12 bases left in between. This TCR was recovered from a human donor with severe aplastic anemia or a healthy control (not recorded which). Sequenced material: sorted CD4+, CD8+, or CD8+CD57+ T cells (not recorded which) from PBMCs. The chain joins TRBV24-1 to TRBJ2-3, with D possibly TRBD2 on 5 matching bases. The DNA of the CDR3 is TGTGCCACCAGTGGGGTGGGAGTAGGCACAGATACGCAGTATTTT. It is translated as CATSGVGVGTDTQYF.